Each of the 10 T cell receptor beta chains below was sequenced from the same sample in a study of response to subunit inactivated influenza vaccine. Via MiXCR, TCRdb re-called the RT-PCR reads, giving one row per CDR3 protein. The sample has roughly 550,000 distinct CDR3 sequences, 20% to 25% seen once. The same sample was also used in a study of T cells expressing NK-cell markers. From that study: It was by 5'RACE template switching with UMIs that TCR beta cDNA was made.

The sequencing used CD4+ T cells sorted from PBMCs, collected 11 to 12 days after vaccination. Receptors originate from a man aged 50-60 years who received an inactivated influenza vaccine.

The chain links TRBV7-8 to TRBJ2-7; D is unclear. Germline V gene lookup returns CDR1 SGHVS and CDR2 FQNEAQ. This CDR3 is built from 15 residues. V was pared by 5 bases and J by 2 bases, with 16 bases between. CDR3 region: CASSQLIGRAYEQYF. CDR3 DNA: TGTGCCAGCAGCCAACTAATAGGACGGGCCTACGAGCAGTACTTC.

This clonotype showed up just a few times. The rearrangement uses TRBV28 and TRBJ2-7; D ambiguous. The CDR3 spans 13 residues. The V end lost 7 bases, the J end lost 7 bases, and 17 bases lay between the germline ends. Germline V CDR1 and CDR2: MDHEN, SYDVKM. The CDR3 loop is CASTDRPHGEQYF. CDR3 in DNA: TGTGCCAGCACCGATAGACCGCATGGGGAGCAGTACTTC.

There are a few counts of this clonotype. J is TRBJ2-3 and V is TRBV6-4; 12 bases match TRBD2. V gave up 6 bases and J gave up 0 bases; unmatched junction bases: 25. The CDR3 consists of 23 residues. Germline-derived CDR1 and CDR2 are MRHNA and SNTAGT. CDR3 bases: TGTGCCAGCAGCGACAGACAGGGCCGATCGGGACTAGCGGGCAACCCGAGCACAGATACGCAGTATTTT. Amino acid sequence: CASSDRQGRSGLAGNPSTDTQYF.

The J gene is TRBJ2-3, the V gene TRBV7-2, with D possibly being TRBD1 (5 bases). V lost 0 bases to trimming and J lost 4 bases, with 14 bases between them. Germline V gene sequence: CDR1 SGHTA, CDR2 FQGNSA. The CDR3 covers 16 residues. CDR3 in DNA: TGTGCCAGCAGCTTAGCGCTACTTCAGGGCCCAGATACGCAGTATTTT. Protein sequence: CASSLALLQGPDTQYF.

This clonotype was observed a handful of times. In DNA, the CDR3 is TGCAGTGCTAGACCAACTAGCGGAAGGAACACAGATACGCAGTATTTT. Amino acids: CSARPTSGRNTDTQYF. The chain joins TRBV20-1 to TRBJ2-3; 8 bases are shared with TRBD2. With 2 bases clipped from V and 2 bases from J, the junction kept 9 bases outside the gene matches. CDR3 length: 16 amino acids. CDR1 DFQATT and CDR2 SNEGSKA come from the germline V gene (reference sequence).

The rearrangement links TRBV15 to TRBJ2-1; TRBD1 or TRBD2 may be the D gene (5 bases each). Germline CDR1 is LNHNV and CDR2 is YYDKDF (reference sequence). The CDR3 length is 15 residues. V was cut by 4 bases and J by 0 bases, with 10 bases left in between. This chain's CDR3 is CATSKPGPSYNEQFF. DNA for the CDR3: TGTGCCACCAGCAAGCCGGGACCCTCCTACAATGAGCAGTTCTTC. The variable domain in full, with the rest retrieved from reference TRBV15 and TRBJ2-1, is DAMVIQNPRYQVTQFGKPVTLSCSQTLNHNVMYWYQQKSSQAPKLLFHYYDKDFNNEADTPDNFQSRRPNTSFCFLDIRSPGLGDTAMYLCATSKPGPSYNEQFFGPGTRLTVL.

This clonotype has only a few counts. The rearrangement uses TRBV4-3 and TRBJ2-1; 10 bases line up with TRBD2. CDR1 and CDR2 from the germline V gene are LGHNA and YSLEER. The CDR3 runs to 16 residues. Germline trimming cut 3 bases from V and 10 bases from J; bases unmatched to any gene: 12. The CDR3 reads CASSHQREGPTAEQFF. The CDR3 bases are TGCGCCAGCAGCCATCAGCGGGAGGGCCCCACAGCAGAGCAGTTCTTC.

This chain joins TRBV20-1 and TRBJ2-1; possible D gene TRBD1, 6 bases. The germline V gene has CDR1 DFQATT and CDR2 SNEGSKA (reference sequence). This CDR3 comprises 16 residues. Trimming cost V 0 bases and J 6 bases, with 18 bases left between them. The CDR3 spells CSARDGTLGQLNEQFF. CDR3 sequence (DNA): TGCAGTGCTAGAGATGGGACACTCGGACAGCTCAATGAGCAGTTCTTC.

The chain combines TRBV6-2 or TRBV6-3 with TRBJ1-6; D is unclear. The CDR3 runs 12 residues. The germline V and J ends were trimmed by 6 bases and 7 bases, with 7 bases remaining between them. Per germline, CDR1 MNHEY and CDR2 SVGEGT. CDR3 sequence reads: CASRRMNSPLHF. The CDR3, as DNA: TGTGCCAGCAGGAGGATGAATTCACCCCTCCACTTT.

This clonotype has ten or more counts. The chain recombines TRBV12-3 or TRBV12-4 with TRBJ2-3, with 11 bases aligning to TRBD2. The V and J ends lost 6 bases and 5 bases, in that order; junction bases with no gene match: 10. CDR3 length: 16 amino acids. CDR3 loop: CASSLTSGGFQDTQYF. CDR3 nucleotides: TGTGCCAGCAGCCTCACTAGCGGGGGTTTTCAAGATACGCAGTATTTT.